Each of the 21 T cell receptor beta chains below was sequenced from the same sample in a study of shared clonotypes between healthy human individuals. Profiled with immunoSEQ multiplex PCR; TCRdb holds only in-frame clones, not every one. Of approximately 1,000,000 clones in the sample, about 80% were seen once. Sequencing was carried out using memory CD4+ T cells from PBMCs. Subset meaning: CD45RA-negative fraction. Receptors were obtained from a man aged 18 to 29 in good health. Some clones in this sample may be carry-over from other donors' samples.

The chain is built from TRBV5-1 and TRBJ2-5, with D uncertain. Germline values: CDR1 SGHRS, CDR2 YFSETQ. CDR3 length equals 14 residues. V lost 7 bases to trimming and J lost 4 bases, with 17 bases between them. In DNA, the CDR3 is TGCGCCAGCCTGCAGACATTGGGGTCAGAGACCCAGTACTTC. It is translated as CASLQTLGSETQYF.

The gene calls are TRBV5-5 and TRBJ1-2, with TRBD1 as a possible D gene (5 bases). From germline, CDR1 is SGHKS and CDR2 YYEKEE (reference sequence). Deletions cut 2 bases from V and 4 bases from J, with 12 bases between. The CDR3 spans 14 residues. CDR3 amino acids: CASSLGAAFYGYTF. In nucleotides, the CDR3 is TGTGCCAGCAGCTTAGGGGCAGCCTTCTATGGCTACACCTTC.

This clone was observed once. Additional DNA sequences in this sample encode the identical CDR3. V gene TRBV6-5 combines with J gene TRBJ2-7, with TRBD1 matching 10 bases. This CDR3 region has 14 residues. CDR1 is MNHEY, CDR2 SVGAGI, per germline. Trimming cost V 2 bases and J 4 bases; bases outside gene matches: 2. The CDR3 protein is CASSYLGQGYEQYF. CDR3 sequence (DNA): TGTGCCAGCAGTTACCTGGGACAGGGGTACGAGCAGTACTTC.

The rearrangement joins TRBV7-8 to TRBJ2-7; D could derive from TRBD1 or TRBD2 (5 bases each). The CDR3 runs to 14 residues. V was trimmed by 3 bases and J by 7 bases, leaving 16 bases between them. Germline CDR1 reads SGHVS; CDR2 reads FQNEAQ. The CDR3 sequence is CASSFSGTPTEQYF. CDR3 in DNA: TGTGCCAGCAGCTTCTCCGGGACCCCTACGGAGCAGTACTTC.

V and J are TRBV27 and TRBJ2-5; D is perhaps TRBD1 or TRBD2 (7 bases each). The germline V and J ends were trimmed by 1 base and 7 bases, with 10 bases remaining between them. Germline loops: CDR1 MNHEY, CDR2 SMNVEV (reference sequence). This CDR3 contains 13 residues. The CDR3 protein is CASSLFRGGTQYF. CDR3 DNA sequence: TGTGCCAGCAGTTTATTCAGGGGGGGGACCCAGTACTTC.

J is TRBJ2-7 and V is TRBV2; D may be TRBD1 (6 bases). The germline V gene has CDR1 SNHLY and CDR2 FYNNEI. The CDR3 covers 13 residues. Trimming took off 6 bases at V and 6 bases at J, with 15 bases between the two ends. The CDR3 coding sequence is TGTGCCAGCAGGGCGGAAACAGGGACCGAGCAGTACTTC. It codes for CASRAETGTEQYF.

The chain recombines TRBV6-4 with TRBJ2-3; D possibly corresponds to TRBD2 (5 bases). V lost 0 bases, J lost 6 bases, and 13 bases lay in between. The CDR3 covers 15 residues. The germline V gene encodes CDR1 MRHNA and CDR2 SNTAGT. In DNA form, the CDR3 reads TGTGCCAGCAGTGACTCAGGACTCTCGGCGGATACGCAGTATTTT. This translates into CASSDSGLSADTQYF.

The V gene is TRBV23-1, the J gene TRBJ1-1; D possibly corresponds to TRBD1 (6 bases). TRBV23-1 is filed as an ORF, its function uncertain. The V end lost 0 bases, the J end lost 2 bases, and 7 bases lay between the germline ends. The CDR3 totals 14 residues. The CDR3 spells CASSQSQGNTEAFF. Written as DNA, the CDR3 is TGCGCCAGCAGTCAATCACAGGGTAACACTGAAGCTTTCTTT.

This chain connects TRBV21-1 to TRBJ1-1; the DNA was not compared with TRBD1, the D call given in the table. TRBV21-1 constitutes a pseudogene. The CDR3 sequence is 14 residues long. The CDR3 loop is CASSKKGRTGAAFF. In DNA, the CDR3 is TGTGCCAGCAGCAAAAAGGGTCGGACAGGGGCAGCTTTCTTT.

The rearrangement links TRBV7-9 to TRBJ2-2; 10 nucleotides align to TRBD2. Germline CDR1 reads SEHNR; CDR2 reads FQNEAQ (reference sequence). This CDR3 contains 17 residues. The J segment lost 0 bases and the V segment lost 5 bases, leaving 6 bases of the junction unmatched. CDR3: CASSVRSGRTNTGELFF. The CDR3 coding sequence is TGTGCCAGCAGCGTCCGTAGCGGGAGGACGAACACCGGGGAGCTGTTTTTT.

This clone has more than one count but fewer than ten. CDR3 residues: CASTKESKVGELFF. The CDR3 DNA reads TGTGCCAGCACAAAGGAGAGTAAGGTCGGGGAGCTGTTTTTT. This chain uses TRBV2 with TRBJ2-2; D not resolved. The V and J ends lost 7 bases and 7 bases respectively, with 16 bases between them. The germline V gene encodes CDR1 SNHLY and CDR2 FYNNEI. There are 14 residues in the CDR3.

The V gene is TRBV4-3, the J gene TRBJ2-3; 9 bases are shared with TRBD2. V trimming: 3 bases; J trimming: 6 bases; junction bases outside the gene matches: 7. CDR1 and CDR2 (germline): LGHNA, YSLEER. The CDR3 totals 15 residues. The CDR3 here is CASSQGSGRRDTQYF. The CDR3 DNA reads as TGCGCCAGCAGCCAGGGAAGCGGGAGGCGTGATACGCAGTATTTT.

This clone has a single count. The V call is TRBV7-9, the J call TRBJ2-3; 7 bases agree with TRBD1. V lost 5 bases and J lost 2; bases outside the gene matches: 10. CDR3 length equals 16 residues. CDR1 is SEHNR, CDR2 FQNEAQ, per germline (reference sequence). CDR3 DNA: TGTGCCAGCAGCATTTGGACAGGACGGGACACAGATACGCAGTATTTT. Translated, it gives CASSIWTGRDTDTQYF.

This clone was recorded at least ten times. This sample includes further DNA sequences coding for the same CDR3. This chain links TRBV2 with TRBJ2-1, with 11 nucleotides matching TRBD2. V lost 6 bases, J lost 2 bases, and 3 bases stayed unmatched. CDR1 SNHLY and CDR2 FYNNEI come from the germline V gene. The CDR3 contains 15 residues. CDR3 sequence reads: CASRQTSGTYNEQFF. DNA for the CDR3: TGTGCCAGCAGGCAGACTAGCGGGACCTACAATGAGCAGTTCTTC.

The chain recombines TRBV28 with TRBJ2-7; D possibly corresponds to TRBD1 (6 bases). There are 15 residues in the CDR3. V dropped 2 bases and J dropped 6 bases, with 17 bases sitting between them. CDR1 and CDR2 (germline): MDHEN, SYDVKM. The CDR3 loop is CASSLTQNRASEQYF. The DNA for the CDR3 is TGTGCCAGCAGTTTAACCCAGAACAGGGCATCCGAGCAGTACTTC.

Ten or more counts support this clone. The chain links TRBV7-7 to TRBJ2-3, with D unclear. The CDR3 has 15 amino acids. Germline V gene sequence: CDR1 SSHAT, CDR2 FNYEAQ (reference sequence). Trimming took off 2 bases at V and 2 bases at J, with 11 bases between the two ends. CDR3 in amino acids: CASSLSGKDTDTQYF. Written as DNA, the CDR3 is TGTGCCAGCAGCTTAAGTGGGAAGGACACAGATACGCAGTATTTT.

The CDR3 bases are TGTGCCAGCAGCTTACAGGGCCACGAGCAGTACTTC. This gives the protein CASSLQGHEQYF. The V gene is TRBV11-1, the J gene TRBJ2-7; TRBD1 might be the D (5 bases). The V gene lost 2 bases and the J gene lost 5 bases, with 7 bases spanning the gap. The CDR3 consists of 12 residues. The germline CDR1 and CDR2 sequences are SGHAT and FQDESV (reference sequence).

The rearrangement uses TRBV7-2 and TRBJ2-1; D is perhaps TRBD2 (6 bases). Trimming left V 2 bases short and J 8 bases short, with 19 bases between. Germline loops: CDR1 SGHTA, CDR2 FQGNSA. This CDR3 has 16 residues. As DNA, the CDR3 is TGTGCCAGCAGCTTATTCGGGAGAATACTTGGCGATGAGCAGTTCTTC. Its protein product is CASSLFGRILGDEQFF.

The chain links TRBV28 to TRBJ1-4; no firm D call. Germline CDR1 reads MDHEN; CDR2 reads SYDVKM. The V and J ends lost 10 bases and 0 bases respectively, with 12 bases between them. The CDR3 runs 14 residues. The CDR3 spells CATLGWSTNEKLFF. CDR3 DNA: TGTGCCACCTTGGGTTGGTCAACTAATGAAAAACTGTTTTTT.

The chain's CDR3 is CASSLDREVYEQYF. The CDR3 coding sequence is TGTGCCAGCAGTTTGGACAGGGAGGTCTACGAGCAGTACTTC. The chain has TRBV6-6 and TRBJ2-7; 8 bases line up with TRBD1. V was clipped by 4 bases and J by 3 bases; unmatched bases: 5. In germline, CDR1 is MNHNY, CDR2 SVGAGI (reference sequence). The CDR3 is made up of 14 amino acids.

The rearrangement links TRBV28 to TRBJ1-4; a weak D match, TRBD1 (6 bases). V dropped 6 bases and J dropped 4 bases, with 12 bases sitting between them. CDR3 length: 14 residues. Germline V gene data show CDR1 as MDHEN and CDR2 as SYDVKM. The CDR3 sequence: CASRTGFFNEKLFF. For the CDR3, the DNA is TGTGCCAGCAGAACAGGGTTTTTTAATGAAAAACTGTTTTTT.